The 14 T cell receptor beta chains below come from one sample, sequenced in a study of T cell responses to AZD1222 COVID-19 vaccine. Generated by immunoSEQ multiplex PCR, the TCRdb table keeps only in-frame clones and is missing some. The table has 150,000 to 200,000 clones, over 90% seen once. The sequencing used peripheral blood, collected on day 0 of AZD1222 vaccination. The receptor source for this set is an adult in good health.

CDR3 in DNA: TGTGCCAGCAGCCATCAGACAGGGGTGTACGGGGCCAACGTCCTGACTTTC. This sequence encodes CASSHQTGVYGANVLTF. The J gene is TRBJ2-6, the V gene TRBV3-1 (or the pseudogene TRBV3-2); 8 positions agree with TRBD1. V shed 3 bases and J 4 bases; nucleotides not matched to a gene: 8. The CDR3 sequence is 17 residues long. Germline V gene lookup returns CDR1 LGHDT and CDR2 YNNKEL (reference sequence).

The chain is built from TRBV5-6 and TRBJ2-5; TRBD1 matches at 7 bases. There are 16 residues in the CDR3. The V and J ends lost 0 bases and 3 bases, in that order; junction bases with no gene match: 8. Germline V CDR1 and CDR2: SGHDT, YYEEEE. The CDR3 DNA follows: TGTGCCAGCAGCTTGGCCCAGACAGGGTCGAAAGAGACCCAGTACTTC. Translated: CASSLAQTGSKETQYF.

V gene TRBV3-1 (or the pseudogene TRBV3-2) combines with J gene TRBJ2-1, with 9 nucleotides matching TRBD2. There are 15 residues in the CDR3. V lost 5 bases to trimming and J lost 2 bases; unmatched junction nucleotides: 4. The germline CDR1 and CDR2 sequences are LGHDT and YNNKEL (reference sequence). CDR3 nucleotide sequence: TGTGCCAGCAGCTTGACTAGCGGAGCCTACAATGAGCAGTTCTTC. Protein sequence: CASSLTSGAYNEQFF.

The chain joins TRBV18 to TRBJ2-7; D is perhaps TRBD1 or TRBD2 (5 bases each). Germline-derived CDR1 and CDR2 are KGHSH and LQKENI. The V end lost 4 bases, the J end lost 0 bases, and 10 bases lay between the germline ends. The CDR3 is 14 amino acids. CDR3 residues: CASSRGDSSYEQYF. The CDR3 DNA is TGTGCCAGCTCACGAGGGGATAGCTCCTACGAGCAGTACTTC.

The chain uses TRBV28 and TRBJ2-1; perhaps TRBD1 as D (6 bases). The CDR3 has 13 amino acids. V lost 8 bases and J lost 5, with 13 bases in between. The germline V gene encodes CDR1 MDHEN and CDR2 SYDVKM. The CDR3 nucleotides read TGTGCCAGCTGGGGACAAATGGACAATGAGCAGTTCTTC. Translated, it gives CASWGQMDNEQFF. Using reference TRBV28 and TRBJ2-1 for the parts outside the CDR3, the full variable domain is DVKVTQSSRYLVKRTGEKVFLECVQDMDHENMFWYRQDPGLGLRLIYFSYDVKMKEKGDIPEGYSVSREKKERFSLILESASTNQTSMYLCASWGQMDNEQFFGPGTRLTVL.

CDR3 loop: CASSRDEQETQYF. As DNA, the CDR3 is TGTGCCAGCTCACGAGACGAACAAGAGACCCAGTACTTC. This chain uses TRBV18 with TRBJ2-5; D ambiguous. The germline V gene has CDR1 KGHSH and CDR2 LQKENI. This CDR3 has 13 residues. V was pared by 4 bases and J by 2 bases, with 8 bases between.

The chain combines TRBV7-9 with TRBJ1-2; D unresolved. Trimming pared 1 base from V and 3 bases from J, leaving 9 bases between. This CDR3 has 14 amino acids. Germline values: CDR1 SEHNR, CDR2 FQNEAQ (reference sequence). CDR3 in amino acids: CASSLVSDDYGYTF. In nucleotides, the CDR3 is TGTGCCAGCAGCTTAGTTTCAGATGACTATGGCTACACCTTC.

This CDR3 reads CASSQGSGELFF. The CDR3 nucleotides read TGTGCCAGCAGTCAGGGGTCCGGGGAGCTGTTTTTT. V gene TRBV12-3 or TRBV12-4 combines with J gene TRBJ2-2; the D gene is possibly TRBD1 (6 bases). This CDR3 has 12 amino acids. With 5 bases removed from V and 6 bases from J, the gap between germline ends came to 7 bases.

The chain links TRBV9 to TRBJ1-4, with D possibly TRBD1 on 5 matching bases. This CDR3 is 16 amino acids long. Germline V gene sequence: CDR1 SGDLS, CDR2 YYNGEE. Trimming left V 0 bases short and J 5 bases short, with 14 bases between. The CDR3 DNA sequence: TGTGCCAGCAGCGTAGCTTGGTCGAAGGGGAATGAAAAACTGTTTTTT. Translated, it gives CASSVAWSKGNEKLFF.

The DNA for the CDR3 is TGTGCCAGCAGCGTGACAGGGGGAAACACTGAAGCTTTCTTT. It yields the protein CASSVTGGNTEAFF. The chain recombines TRBV9 with TRBJ1-1; 9 bases fit TRBD1. V shed 2 bases and J 2 bases; nucleotides not matched to a gene: 1. The CDR3 is 14 amino acids. CDR1 and CDR2 (germline): SGDLS, YYNGEE.

This CDR3 is CASAGLRTDTQYF. Here the CDR3 DNA reads TGTGCCAGCGCGGGACTTAGAACAGATACGCAGTATTTT. The V and J genes are TRBV7-3 and TRBJ2-3; D perhaps matches TRBD2 (6 bases). V dropped 8 bases and J dropped 3 bases, with 12 bases sitting between them. There are 13 residues in the CDR3. Germline CDR1 and CDR2: SGHTA and FQGTGA.

This clone was counted a single time. This chain connects TRBV5-4 to TRBJ1-2, with 9 bases identical to TRBD1. Germline loops: CDR1 SGHNT, CDR2 YYREEE (reference sequence). V shed 4 bases and J 4 bases; nucleotides not matched to a gene: 17. The CDR3 loop spans 18 amino acids. CDR3 region: CASSHPQPIQGAGYGYTF. In DNA form, the CDR3 reads TGTGCCAGCAGCCACCCGCAACCGATACAGGGGGCCGGCTATGGCTACACCTTC. The variable domain in full, completed from reference TRBV5-4 and TRBJ1-2, reads ETGVTQSPTHLIKTRGQQVTLRCSSQSGHNTVSWYQQALGQGPQFIFQYYREEENGRGNFPPRFSGLQFPNYSSELNVNALELDDSALYLCASSHPQPIQGAGYGYTFGSGTRLTVV.

The rearrangement uses TRBV27 and TRBJ1-1; a possible D gene is TRBD1 (6 bases). The germline V gene encodes CDR1 MNHEY and CDR2 SMNVEV (reference sequence). The CDR3 covers 15 residues. Trimming left V 6 bases short and J 2 bases short, with 16 bases between. This CDR3 reads CASRAGTYLNTEAFF. In DNA, the CDR3 is TGTGCCAGCAGGGCCGGGACATATCTAAACACTGAAGCTTTCTTT.

The chain links TRBV7-2 to TRBJ2-3; D may correspond to TRBD1 or TRBD2 (6 bases each). The germline gives CDR1 SGHTA, CDR2 FQGNSA. The CDR3 loop spans 14 amino acids. The V end lost 6 bases, the J end lost 2 bases, and 12 bases lay between the germline ends. CDR3 residues: CASSWGAYTDTQYF. CDR3 sequence (DNA): TGTGCCAGCAGTTGGGGGGCCTACACAGATACGCAGTATTTT. Variable domain in full (rest from reference TRBV7-2 and TRBJ2-3): GAGVSQSPSNKVTEKGKDVELRCDPISGHTALYWYRQSLGQGLEFLIYFQGNSAPDKSGLPSDRFSAERTGGSVSTLTIQRTQQEDSAVYLCASSWGAYTDTQYFGPGTRLTVL.